A selection of T cell receptor beta chains follows, all from one sample in a study of cytomegalovirus exposure and HLA in healthy donors. Clones were read by immunoSEQ multiplex PCR, and TCRdb kept only the in-frame ones, dropping some. The sample includes over 85,000 clones, about 74% of them seen just once. Sequencing was performed on PBMCs. The origin of the receptors is a male donor in good health and CMV-seropositive. CDR3s include the opening cysteine and the closing phenylalanine or tryptophan. The order of the fields is J gene, D gene, clone size, V gene, CDR3 length, CDR3 protein, CDR3 DNA. A D gene is named only where the DNA matches it firmly. Size is omitted from some rows. Given values are once, few, many or a class for expanded clones.

TRBJ2-7 | TRBD2 | . | TRBV11-2 | 15 | CASSLAGGLMYEQYF | TGTGCCAGCAGCTTAGCGGGAGGGTTGATGTACGAGCAGTACTTC
TRBJ2-7 | TRBD2 | few | TRBV5-4 | 15 | CASSLGLAGAYEQYF | TGTGCCAGCAGCTTAGGACTAGCGGGAGCCTACGAGCAGTACTTC
TRBJ2-1 | TRBD2 | . | TRBV9 | 15 | CASSLGSGRVNEQFF | TGTGCCAGCAGCCTGGGGAGCGGGAGGGTCAATGAGCAGTTCTTC
TRBJ2-1 | . | . | TRBV11-3 | 13 | CASSWGRGDEQFF | TGTGCCAGCAGTTGGGGGAGGGGGGATGAGCAGTTCTTC
TRBJ1-5 | . | . | TRBV16 | 15 | CASSQGRGVGQPQHF | TGTGCCAGCAGCCAAGGTCGGGGGGTCGGTCAGCCCCAGCATTTT
TRBJ2-1 | . | . | TRBV5-6 | 15 | CASSPSVSSYNEQFF | TGTGCCAGCAGCCCGTCCGTGAGCTCCTACAATGAGCAGTTCTTC
TRBJ2-5 | TRBD1 | few | TRBV6-1 | 13 | CASSRDRQETQYF | TGTGCCAGCAGCAGGGACAGACAAGAGACCCAGTACTTC
TRBJ2-7 | TRBD1 | few | TRBV28 | 13 | CASSSGQNYEQYF | TGTGCCAGCAGTTCGGGACAGAACTACGAGCAGTACTTC
TRBJ1-2 | . | . | TRBV30 | 13 | CAWRRLLVRSGSF | TGTGCCTGGAGAAGGTTACTGGTCCGGTCGGGGAGCTTC
TRBJ2-5 | . | . | TRBV21-1 | 17 | CASSKEARDRGGETQYF | TGTGCCAGCAGCAAAGAGGCCCGAGACAGGGGGGGAGAGACCCAGTACTTC
TRBJ2-7 | TRBD1 | . | TRBV10-3 | 13 | CAISPGQGGEQYF | TGTGCCATCAGCCCCGGACAGGGGGGCGAGCAGTACTTC
TRBJ2-7 | . | . | TRBV9 | 12 | CASSGPGGEQYF | TGTGCCAGCAGCGGCCCCGGCGGCGAGCAGTACTTC
TRBJ2-3 | TRBD1 | few | TRBV6-6 | 15 | CASNRQGGSADTQYF | TGTGCCAGCAACCGACAGGGGGGCTCCGCAGATACGCAGTATTTT
TRBJ1-1 | . | . | TRBV7-6 | 14 | CASSLRAANTEAFF | TGTGCCAGCAGCCTCCGAGCGGCGAACACTGAAGCTTTCTTT
TRBJ2-1 | TRBD2 | . | TRBV6-5 | 15 | CASSRGGSSYNEQFF | TGTGCCAGCAGTCGGGGAGGGAGCTCCTACAATGAGCAGTTCTTC
TRBJ2-1 | . | once | TRBV11-2 | 17 | CASSSPGGGIGRYEQFF | TGTGCCAGCAGCTCTCCGGGGGGCGGGATTGGGCGCTATGAGCAGTTCTTC
TRBJ2-1 | TRBD2 | . | TRBV7-3 | 15 | CASRLAGGEYNEQFF | TGTGCCAGCAGATTAGCGGGAGGGGAATACAATGAGCAGTTCTTC
TRBJ1-3 | . | . | TRBV5-1 | 17 | CASSFYSGGLAGNTIYF | TGCGCCAGCAGCTTCTATTCCGGGGGGTTGGCTGGAAACACCATATATTTT
TRBJ2-1 | . | . | TRBV28 | 13 | CASSELAGGEQFF | TGTGCCAGCAGTGAGCTAGCCGGGGGTGAGCAGTTCTTC
TRBJ1-3 | TRBD1 | once | TRBV11-2 | 14 | CASSPLTGGNTIYF | TGTGCCAGCAGCCCCCTGACAGGGGGAAACACCATATATTTT
TRBJ2-2 | TRBD2 | few | TRBV4-1 | 17 | CASSLGLAGKGTGELFF | TGCGCCAGCAGCCTGGGTCTAGCGGGAAAAGGCACCGGGGAGCTGTTTTTT
TRBJ1-2 | TRBD1 | . | TRBV4-2 | 16 | CASSQPRTGGGYGYTF | TGTGCCAGCAGCCAGCCCCGGACAGGAGGGGGCTATGGCTACACCTTC
TRBJ1-5 | . | . | TRBV7-2 | 14 | CASSLPGYNQPQHF | TGTGCCAGCAGCCTACCGGGATACAATCAGCCCCAGCATTTT
TRBJ2-3 | . | . | TRBV6-5 | 13 | CAASGTSTDTQYF | TGTGCCGCCTCCGGGACTAGCACAGATACGCAGTATTTT
TRBJ2-1 | TRBD2 | . | TRBV9 | 16 | CASSVGEGRVPNEQFF | TGTGCCAGCAGCGTAGGGGAGGGTCGTGTCCCGAATGAGCAGTTCTTC
TRBJ2-2 | TRBD1 | once | TRBV4-1 | 16 | CASSQPGQGLSGELFF | TGCGCCAGCAGCCAACCGGGACAGGGTCTTTCCGGGGAGCTGTTTTTT
TRBJ2-1 | . | . | TRBV7-3 | 14 | CASSSAGSHNEQFF | TGTGCCAGCAGCTCGGCCGGGAGCCACAATGAGCAGTTCTTC
TRBJ1-4 | . | . | TRBV18 | 14 | CASSKSGSDEKLFF | TGTGCCAGCTCTAAATCAGGGTCGGACGAAAAACTGTTTTTT
TRBJ1-4 | . | . | TRBV11-2 | 18 | CASSLDPGHRGDNEKLFF | TGTGCCAGCAGCTTAGATCCGGGACATCGGGGGGATAATGAAAAACTGTTTTTT
TRBJ2-2 | . | . | TRBV7-3 | 16 | CASSPGRVRNTGELFF | TGTGCCAGCAGCCCTGGGAGAGTTAGAAACACCGGGGAGCTGTTTTTT
TRBJ2-7 | . | . | TRBV18 | 11 | CASSLDYEQYF | TGTGCCAGCTCACTAGACTACGAGCAGTACTTC
TRBJ1-3 | TRBD1 | . | TRBV28 | 16 | CASSTQGAGSGNTIYF | TGTGCCAGCAGTACACAGGGGGCCGGTTCCGGAAACACCATATATTTT
TRBJ2-5 | TRBD1 | . | TRBV9 | 17 | CASSVTIGDRGPETQYF | TGTGCCAGCAGCGTAACGATCGGGGACAGGGGGCCTGAGACCCAGTACTTC
TRBJ2-6 | . | few | TRBV27 | 13 | CASRASGANGLTF | TGTGCCAGCAGGGCCTCTGGGGCCAACGGCCTGACTTTC
TRBJ1-4 | TRBD1 | . | TRBV28 | 14 | CASSPGGTNEKLFF | TGTGCCAGCAGTCCAGGGGGAACTAATGAAAAACTGTTTTTT
TRBJ1-1 | . | once | TRBV6-4 | 15 | CASSDSRRGYTEAFF | TGTGCCAGCAGTGACTCGAGACGGGGTTACACTGAAGCTTTCTTT
TRBJ2-7 | TRBD1 | . | TRBV7-7 | 14 | CASSQGQGPYEQYF | TGTGCCAGCAGCCAGGGACAGGGACCCTACGAGCAGTACTTC
TRBJ2-7 | TRBD2 | . | TRBV7-9 | 13 | CASSLSGAYEQYF | TGTGCCAGCAGCTTAAGCGGGGCCTACGAGCAGTACTTC
TRBJ2-7 | . | . | TRBV12-5 | 15 | CASGPPKRRRYEQYF | TGTGCTAGTGGCCCCCCCAAGCGGAGAAGGTACGAGCAGTACTTC
TRBJ2-1 | . | . | TRBV7-3 | 15 | CASSLSGTSYNEQFF | TGTGCCAGCAGCTTAAGCGGGACTTCCTACAATGAGCAGTTCTTC
TRBJ2-5 | TRBD2 | few | TRBV6-6 | 16 | CASSYSYSGRRETQYF | TGTGCCAGCAGTTACTCGTATAGCGGGAGGCGGGAGACCCAGTACTTC
TRBJ2-1 | TRBD1 | few | TRBV29-1 | 14 | CSVGRDRGYNEQFF | TGCAGCGTTGGTCGGGACAGGGGTTACAATGAGCAGTTCTTC
TRBJ2-1 | TRBD2 | . | TRBV9 | 17 | CASSAGVGTSVDNEQFF | TGTGCCAGCAGCGCAGGGGTGGGGACTAGTGTCGACAATGAGCAGTTCTTC
TRBJ2-2 | TRBD2 | . | TRBV6-4 | 14 | CASRPGLATGELFF | TGTGCCAGCAGACCGGGACTAGCGACCGGGGAGCTGTTTTTT
TRBJ2-2 | TRBD1 | . | TRBV10-3 | 14 | CAIRQGQGTGELFF | TGTGCCATCAGACAGGGGCAAGGCACCGGGGAGCTGTTTTTT
TRBJ2-7 | TRBD2 | . | TRBV4-2 | 17 | CASSPSGTSGFPYEQYF | TGTGCCAGCAGCCCGTCCGGGACTAGCGGGTTTCCCTACGAGCAGTACTTC
TRBJ1-1 | . | . | TRBV6-6 | 13 | CASLGPVNTEAFF | TGTGCCAGCCTGGGCCCCGTGAACACTGAAGCTTTCTTT
TRBJ2-5 | . | . | TRBV7-9 | 12 | CASSRSQETQYF | TGTGCCAGCAGCCGGAGCCAAGAGACCCAGTACTTC
TRBJ1-5 | . | . | TRBV6-1 | 14 | CASSPQGSNQPQHF | TGTGCCAGCAGCCCGCAGGGGAGCAATCAGCCCCAGCATTTT
TRBJ2-5 | TRBD2 | . | TRBV6-1 | 15 | CASNPGTSSSKTQYF | TGTGCCAGCAATCCTGGGACTAGCTCTTCGAAGACCCAGTACTTC
TRBJ2-1 | TRBD2 | . | TRBV2 | 13 | CASTAGPRNEQFF | TGTGCCAGCACAGCGGGACCAAGGAATGAGCAGTTCTTC
TRBJ2-1 | . | . | TRBV28 | 13 | CASSSGIREDPIF | TGTGCCAGCAGTTCGGGGATCCGCGAGGACCCGATCTTC
TRBJ2-1 | TRBD2 | . | TRBV29-1 | 14 | CSVRLAGGLNEQFF | TGCAGCGTGAGACTAGCGGGAGGCCTGAATGAGCAGTTCTTC
TRBJ1-1 | . | few | TRBV11-2 | 13 | CASSLGRVTEAFF | TGTGCCAGCAGCCTGGGCAGGGTCACTGAAGCTTTCTTT